The 24 T cell receptor beta chains below all came from one sample that was sequenced in a study of T cells after yellow fever vaccination (dated by TCRdb to between 2018 and 2021). Receptors were amplified or captured by 5' RACE. Instrument on record: Illumina HiSeq 2500. The public reads were reprocessed in TCRdb via fastp at Q25 and MiXCR, keeping in-frame beta chains. Every CDR3 protein is listed once, alongside the most common genes and DNA of its rows. This sample lists 320,000 or so distinct CDR3 sequences; 8.1% were detected once. The ten biggest clones cover about 16% of the sample. Explained via the paper, the treatment or condition label denotes: live attenuated yellow fever vaccine strain. The input for sequencing was PBMCs, taken roughly 47 days after the first yellow fever vaccination. The receptors were sampled from a young man who received the YFV17D yellow fever vaccine.

The CDR3 region has the DNA TGTGCCAGCAGCCACGTAGGTTCTATGAGGAGTGAGCAGTTCTTC. This encodes CASSHVGSMRSEQFF. This sequence joins TRBV7-9 and TRBJ2-1; D is unclear. The V end lost 5 bases, the J end lost 9 bases, and 20 bases lay between the germline ends. CDR1 is SEHNR, CDR2 FQNEAQ, per germline (reference sequence). CDR3 length: 15 residues.

In its sample, this clonotype was seen a few times. The rearrangement uses TRBV11-2 and TRBJ1-5; D unclear. Germline CDR1 SGHAT, CDR2 FQNNGV. V lost 4 bases, J lost 6 bases, and 19 bases lay in between. The CDR3 runs 16 residues. The CDR3 DNA is TGTGCCAGCAGCTCTGGTCGCGGGAGTGGGCTTCAGCCCCAGCATTTT. Amino acid sequence: CASSSGRGSGLQPQHF.

This clonotype has just a few counts. The chain carries TRBV7-3 and TRBJ2-1, with 9 bases matching TRBD2. With V trimmed by 2 bases and J by 7 bases, 9 bases remained unmatched. Germline values: CDR1 SGHTA, CDR2 FQGTGA. The CDR3 has 16 amino acids. The CDR3 protein is CASSLSGSGGWNEQFF. In nucleotides, the CDR3 is TGTGCCAGCAGCTTATCGGGTAGCGGGGGTTGGAATGAGCAGTTCTTC.

This clonotype appeared a few times. The V and J genes are TRBV5-6 and TRBJ1-3, with D uncertain. CDR3 length: 16 residues. Germline V gene data show CDR1 as SGHDT and CDR2 as YYEEEE. Trimming shortened V by 2 bases and J by 0 bases, and 12 bases separated the two germline ends. The CDR3 nucleotides are TGTGCCAGCAGCTTCAAGATGGAGAGCTCTGGAAACACCATATATTTT. It translates to CASSFKMESSGNTIYF.

V is TRBV20-1 and J is TRBJ2-1; D gene ambiguous. There are 12 residues in the CDR3. The germline CDR1 and CDR2 sequences are DFQATT and SNEGSKA (reference sequence). Trimming left V 5 bases short and J 6 bases short, with 11 bases between. The CDR3 nucleotides are TGCAGTGCTCCCCAAATCTCCAATGAGCAGTTCTTC. Its protein is CSAPQISNEQFF.

The sample holds a few counts of this clonotype. V usage is TRBV5-1 and J usage is TRBJ2-7, with D possibly TRBD1 on 5 matching bases. Germline V gene lookup returns CDR1 SGHRS and CDR2 YFSETQ. The CDR3 spans 16 residues. Trimming stripped 4 bases from V and 2 bases from J, with 19 bases between. As DNA, the CDR3 is TGCGCCAGCAGCCCCCCACCCCCAGGGAACACCTACGAGCAGTACTTC. Amino acids: CASSPPPPGNTYEQYF.

This clonotype has a handful of counts. This chain links TRBV4-1 with TRBJ2-5; D remains ambiguous. V lost 1 base, J lost 1 base, and 13 bases lay in between. This CDR3 has 16 amino acids. Germline V lookup: CDR1 MGHRA, CDR2 YSYEKL. Written as DNA, the CDR3 is TGCGCCAGCAGCCAAGTGTTCAGAACTGCCCAAGAGACCCAGTACTTC. Translated, it gives CASSQVFRTAQETQYF.

On this clonotype: This may come from a read error, since a much larger clone is one base off. Since the CDR3 does not end with the conserved phenylalanine or tryptophan, this likely comes from a read error. The chain employs TRBV7-3 and TRBJ2-1; a possible D gene is TRBD2 (5 bases). Germline V gene sequence: CDR1 SGHTA, CDR2 FQGTGA. The CDR3 length is 15 residues. V was pared by 5 bases and J by 0 bases, with 11 bases between. The CDR3 DNA reads as TGTGCCAGCAGCCCCCCGGGGAGCTCCTACAATGAGCAGTTCATC. Its protein product is CASSPPGSSYNEQFI.

This clonotype occurred a few times. The chain employs TRBV7-2 and TRBJ1-3; D perhaps matches TRBD1 (5 bases). The CDR3 covers 14 residues. Trimming took 5 bases from V and 3 from J, leaving 11 bases between them. The germline gives CDR1 SGHTA, CDR2 FQGNSA. CDR3 nucleotide sequence: TGTGCCAGCAGCGGAGGACAAGGTGGAAACACCATATATTTT. This gives the protein CASSGGQGGNTIYF.

The chain couples TRBV20-1 to TRBJ2-5; possibly TRBD2 for D (6 bases). The V end was cut by 1 base, the J end by 3 bases, with 15 bases between. This CDR3 is built from 15 residues. The germline CDR1 and CDR2 sequences are DFQATT and SNEGSKA (reference sequence). The CDR3 region has the DNA TGCAGTGCTAGAGTCCCCGGGACTTCTAAAGAGACCCAGTACTTC. It yields the protein CSARVPGTSKETQYF.

In its sample, this clonotype was seen a few times. The chain is built from TRBV7-2 and TRBJ2-1; 15 bases line up with TRBD2. The germline V gene encodes CDR1 SGHTA and CDR2 FQGNSA. V gave up 6 bases and J gave up 12 bases; unmatched junction bases: 3. This CDR3 contains 13 residues. The CDR3 spells CASRRTSGGGQFF. For the CDR3, the DNA is TGTGCCAGCAGACGGACTAGCGGGGGGGGGCAGTTCTTC.

This clonotype was counted between two and nine times. The genes are TRBV6-1 and TRBJ2-1; D is undetermined. Germline loops: CDR1 MNHNS, CDR2 SASEGT. This CDR3 is built from 13 residues. V lost 6 bases and J 10 bases, leaving 16 bases between the germline ends. CDR3: CASSRNWVGEQFF. The DNA for the CDR3 is TGTGCCAGCAGCAGAAACTGGGTCGGGGAGCAGTTCTTC.

The rearrangement links TRBV6-2 or TRBV6-3 to TRBJ2-5; TRBD1 matches 7 bases. The CDR3 sequence is 16 residues long. The V segment lost 2 bases and the J segment 0 bases; nucleotides outside the gene matches: 6. Looked up from germline, CDR1 is MNHEY and CDR2 is SVGEGT. This chain's CDR3 is CASSYLPTGNQETQYF. The CDR3 DNA follows: TGTGCCAGCAGTTACCTCCCGACAGGGAACCAAGAGACCCAGTACTTC.

This clonotype was recorded at least ten times. The chain joins TRBV5-1 to TRBJ1-1; D ambiguous. Per germline, CDR1 SGHRS and CDR2 YFSETQ. The CDR3 is made up of 14 amino acids. The ends were cut back, 0 bases at V and 1 base at J, with 7 bases in the middle. CDR3 nucleotides: TGCGCCAGCAGCTTGGACCCACCGAACACTGAAGCTTTCTTT. It specifies CASSLDPPNTEAFF. Using reference TRBV5-1 and TRBJ1-1 for the parts outside the CDR3, the full variable domain is KAGVTQTPRYLIKTRGQQVTLSCSPISGHRSVSWYQQTPGQGLQFLFEYFSETQRNKGNFPGRFSGRQFSNSRSEMNVSTLELGDSALYLCASSLDPPNTEAFFGQGTRLTVV.

This sequence joins TRBV18 and TRBJ1-1; D uncertain. Trimming cost V 1 base and J 1 base, with 4 bases left between them. The CDR3 is 13 amino acids. Germline V gene lookup returns CDR1 KGHSH and CDR2 LQKENI. Written as DNA, the CDR3 is TGTGCCAGCTCACCACGCACGAACACTGAAGCTTTCTTT. This sequence encodes CASSPRTNTEAFF.

This clonotype was counted a few times. V is TRBV5-1 and J is TRBJ2-1, with D unclear. The CDR3 contains 13 residues. Germline V gene lookup returns CDR1 SGHRS and CDR2 YFSETQ. V shed 6 bases and J shed 2 bases, with 9 bases lying between them. CDR3 amino acids: CASIDNTYNEQFF. CDR3 bases: TGCGCCAGCATTGACAACACCTACAATGAGCAGTTCTTC.

This clonotype was detected many times. The chain joins TRBV29-1 to TRBJ2-5, with D possibly being TRBD2 (5 bases). This CDR3 is 14 amino acids long. With 6 bases removed from V and 5 bases from J, the gap between germline ends came to 19 bases. The germline CDR1 and CDR2 sequences are SQVTM and ANQGSEA. CDR3 DNA sequence: TGCAGCGTCTTTTCGCGGGTTGACTCGGAGACCCAGTACTTC. Its translation is CSVFSRVDSETQYF.

This clonotype has a count of ten or more. The chain links TRBV7-2 to TRBJ2-3; TRBD2 agrees at 11 bases. This CDR3 comprises 16 residues. The germline gives CDR1 SGHTA, CDR2 FQGNSA. With V trimmed by 5 bases and J by 0 bases, 4 bases remained unmatched. The CDR3 nucleotides read TGTGCCAGCAGCCCAATAGCGGGGGGGAGCACAGATACGCAGTATTTT. Translation gives CASSPIAGGSTDTQYF.

This clonotype was observed a handful of times. CDR3 nucleotides: TGTGCCAGCAGTTTAGAATTCCCGGACAGGGTTACGTTTTTT. Translation: CASSLEFPDRVTFF. The chain is built from TRBV12-3 or TRBV12-4 and TRBJ1-4; TRBD1 matches 8 bases. Trimming at V came to 1 base and at J to 16 bases, leaving 11 bases not matched to a gene. There are 14 residues in the CDR3.

This clonotype was found a few times. One end of the junction does not line up with germline, which may come from a read error. The chain uses TRBV7-2 and TRBJ2-5; TRBD2 might be the D (6 bases). Per the germline V gene, CDR1 is SGHTA and CDR2 is FQGNSA. The CDR3 runs to 14 residues. CDR3 in amino acids: CASSLVAGSKEWDF. DNA for the CDR3: TGTGCCAGCAGCTTAGTCGCGGGGTCAAAAGAATGGGACTTC.

This clonotype was detected only a few times. The rearrangement links TRBV20-1 to TRBJ1-5, with 7 bases aligning to TRBD1. Germline values: CDR1 DFQATT, CDR2 SNEGSKA (reference sequence). Germline trimming cut 6 bases from V and 1 base from J; bases unmatched to any gene: 12. The length of the CDR3 is 16 residues. Here the CDR3 reads CSATGSGTVSNQPQHF. The CDR3 DNA sequence: TGCAGTGCAACCGGCTCAGGGACAGTGAGCAATCAGCCCCAGCATTTT.

The V call is TRBV7-2, the J call TRBJ2-1; D is possibly TRBD1 or TRBD2 (6 bases each). The V and J ends lost 1 base and 4 bases respectively, with 11 bases between them. Germline CDR1 and CDR2: SGHTA and FQGNSA. CDR3 length equals 15 residues. The CDR3 spells CASSLGGARYNEQFF. As DNA, the CDR3 is TGTGCCAGCAGCTTAGGGGGGGCCCGTTACAATGAGCAGTTCTTC.

This clonotype was picked up many times. This chain links TRBV5-1 with TRBJ1-1; D might be TRBD1 (6 bases). This CDR3 region has 17 residues. Trimming pared 1 base from V and 0 bases from J, leaving 16 bases between. Germline V lookup: CDR1 SGHRS, CDR2 YFSETQ. The CDR3 nucleotides read TGCGCCAGCAGCTTGAGGGGGGGCGGCAGTATGAACACTGAAGCTTTCTTT. Residues: CASSLRGGGSMNTEAFF.

The V gene is TRBV21-1, the J gene TRBJ2-7; the table's D call, TRBD2, was not checked against the DNA. TRBV21-1 counts as a pseudogene. The CDR3 consists of 14 residues. CDR3 in amino acids: CASSKVAVHYEQYV. DNA of the CDR3: TGTGCCAGCAGCAAAGTTGCAGTCCACTACGAGCAGTACGTC.